The sequence of this T cell receptor (beta chain) was determined in a study of blood T cell repertoires in COVID-19. Overall study: Samples came from the United States, Italy and Spain, spanning acute and convalescent COVID-19. From T cells, B-cell-depleted T cells, or PBMCs came the material, which was cDNA or gDNA.

Sequencing used immunoSEQ multiplex PCR; TCRdb keeps in-frame clones, though not all of them. The sample lists under 200,000 clones, 87% occurring once. Germline V CDR1 and CDR2: MRHNA, SNTAGT. V was clipped by 3 bases and J by 5 bases; unmatched bases: 3. This CDR3 spans 13 amino acids. Sequencing used peripheral blood. The V and J genes are TRBV6-4 and TRBJ2-5; TRBD1 matches 7 bases. This clonotype originated in a woman aged 55-69 years who had recovered from COVID-19. The CDR3 region is CASSERGGETQYF. The CDR3 coding sequence is TGTGCCAGCAGTGAAAGAGGGGGCGAGACCCAGTACTTC.